The present T cell receptor (beta chain) was sequenced within a study of blood T cell repertoires in COVID-19. Looking at the study overall: Material from acute and convalescent COVID-19 was sourced from the United States, Italy and Spain.

This table comes from immunoSEQ multiplex PCR, and its TCRdb copy is limited to in-frame clones, with some not included. The sample lists fewer than 450,000 clones, roughly 91% occurring once. The participants were between roughly 18 and 100 years old and came from about two dozen US areas. This receptor was obtained from a man aged 18 to 29 who had recovered from COVID-19. What was sequenced was PBMCs or T cells enriched from blood (not recorded which).

Here the CDR3 DNA reads TGTGCCAGCAGCCTTAATCTCTACGAGCAGTACTTC. As protein: CASSLNLYEQYF. The chain uses TRBV7-8 and TRBJ2-7; D uncertain. Trimming pared 5 bases from V and 3 bases from J, leaving 8 bases between. The CDR3 length is 12 residues. CDR1 is SGHVS, CDR2 FQNEAQ, per germline.